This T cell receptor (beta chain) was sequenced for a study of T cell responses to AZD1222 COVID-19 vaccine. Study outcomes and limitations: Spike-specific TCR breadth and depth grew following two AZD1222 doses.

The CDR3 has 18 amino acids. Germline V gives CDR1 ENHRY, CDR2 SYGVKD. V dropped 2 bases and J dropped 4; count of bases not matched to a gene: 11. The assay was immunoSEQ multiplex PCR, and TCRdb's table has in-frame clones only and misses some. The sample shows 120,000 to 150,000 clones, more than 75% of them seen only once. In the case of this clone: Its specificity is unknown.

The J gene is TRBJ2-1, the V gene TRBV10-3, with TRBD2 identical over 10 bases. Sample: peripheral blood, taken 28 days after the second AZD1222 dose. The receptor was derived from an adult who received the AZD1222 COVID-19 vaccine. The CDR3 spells CAISERTLAGAGYNEQFF. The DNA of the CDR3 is TGTGCCATCAGTGAGCGGACTCTAGCGGGGGCCGGGTACAATGAGCAGTTCTTC.